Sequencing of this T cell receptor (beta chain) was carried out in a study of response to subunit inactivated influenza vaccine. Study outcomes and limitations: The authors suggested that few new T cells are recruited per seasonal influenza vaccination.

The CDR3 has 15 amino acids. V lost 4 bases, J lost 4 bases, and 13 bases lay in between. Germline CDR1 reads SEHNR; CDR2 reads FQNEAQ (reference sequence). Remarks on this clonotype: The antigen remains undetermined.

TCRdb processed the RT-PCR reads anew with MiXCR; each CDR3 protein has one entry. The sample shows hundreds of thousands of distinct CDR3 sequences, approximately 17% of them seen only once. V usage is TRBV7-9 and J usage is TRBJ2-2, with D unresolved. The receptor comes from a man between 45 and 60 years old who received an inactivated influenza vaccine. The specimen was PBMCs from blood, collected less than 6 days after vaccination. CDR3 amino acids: CASSSRDTVTGELFF. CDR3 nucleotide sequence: TGTGCCAGCAGCTCACGCGACACCGTCACCGGGGAGCTGTTTTTT. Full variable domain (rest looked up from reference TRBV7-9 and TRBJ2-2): DTGVSQNPRHKITKRGQNVTFRCDPISEHNRLYWYRQTLGQGPEFLTYFQNEAQLEKSRLLSDRFSAERPKGSFSTLEIQRTEQGDSAMYLCASSSRDTVTGELFFGEGSRLTVL.